This TCR beta chain was documented in a study of cytomegalovirus exposure and HLA in healthy donors (TCRdb year 2017). Context from the whole study: According to a later analysis, the roughly 120 validation repertoires were produced on the same platform as the 700 or so repertoires of the first cohort. Besides the first cohort of roughly 660 subjects, a separate validation cohort made up of around 120 different subjects was used. The study was designed to test whether signatures of past pathogen exposure could be identified by cataloging public T cell receptors. The study combined high-throughput TCR immunosequencing, statistical association of individual TCRs with disease status, and machine learning to predict cytomegalovirus infection status.

Donors formed part of the validation cohort, which comprised 120 subjects and was distinct from the first cohort of over 500 subjects. A remark on this clone: The specificity of this receptor is unknown. No clone much larger than this one lies a single base away; base qualities are absent.

From V the trimming removes 5 bases and from J it removes 4 bases, while the gene matches leave 5 bases of the junction unaccounted for. CDR1 and CDR2 were assigned from the germline V gene as MDHEN and SYDVKM. The CDR3 measures 15 amino acids from cysteine to phenylalanine. Only CDR3 DNA is held: 45 bases, read in frame from base 1. Libraries came from the immunoSEQ multiplex PCR assay. The original pipeline was this. A statistical classification framework was developed to diagnose cytomegalovirus status using the catalog of TCR beta chain sequences. Entries here come from immuneACCESS through TCRdb and include only in-frame sequences with V and J called. Some clones fail to appear in such tables; in the studies checked, an unresolved V gene covers under half of the shortfall, and the cause of the remainder is unknown. Clone size and V and J calls were adopted from that table, with D and trimming inferred from the DNA. The sample table lists 110,000 to 150,000 clones, roughly 93% of them with a count of one. Jointly, the top ten make up around 1.9% of the sample.

Findings and caveats that apply to the study as a whole: It was suggested by the authors that the approach could potentially be generalized to other disease states and immunological phenotypes. In a later analysis, TCRs clustered in the first cohort were found to also tend to co-occur in the roughly 130 validation repertoires, with 85% to 95% of cluster scores above 0. Most TCR sequences were observed very rarely across donors, whereas some public TCRs were present in many individuals. A later analysis had no HLA typing for the validation cohort, so co-occurrence there was scored across all 130 or so repertoires. The classifier was reported to diagnose cytomegalovirus status with high specificity and sensitivity in both the original and validation cohorts. The study gave a list of under 200 TCR beta chains associated with cytomegalovirus. Three of the identified cytomegalovirus-associated TCR beta chains were confirmed in vitro to be specific for cytomegalovirus antigens.

The sample comprised PBMCs. The clonotype originates from a man younger than 35 in good health and CMV-seropositive. The chain joins TRBV28 to TRBJ2-2, and 9 junctional nucleotides match TRBD2. The DNA reads as follows: TGTGCCAGCAGTATAATAGCGGGAGCCACCGGGGAGCTGTTTTTT. The translation is CASSIIAGATGELFF. With the rest looked up from the reference TRBV28 and TRBJ2-2 genes rather than sequenced, the full variable domain is DVKVTQSSRYLVKRTGEKVFLECVQDMDHENMFWYRQDPGLGLRLIYFSYDVKMKEKGDIPEGYSVSREKKERFSLILESASTNQTSMYLCASSIIAGATGELFFGEGSRLTVL.